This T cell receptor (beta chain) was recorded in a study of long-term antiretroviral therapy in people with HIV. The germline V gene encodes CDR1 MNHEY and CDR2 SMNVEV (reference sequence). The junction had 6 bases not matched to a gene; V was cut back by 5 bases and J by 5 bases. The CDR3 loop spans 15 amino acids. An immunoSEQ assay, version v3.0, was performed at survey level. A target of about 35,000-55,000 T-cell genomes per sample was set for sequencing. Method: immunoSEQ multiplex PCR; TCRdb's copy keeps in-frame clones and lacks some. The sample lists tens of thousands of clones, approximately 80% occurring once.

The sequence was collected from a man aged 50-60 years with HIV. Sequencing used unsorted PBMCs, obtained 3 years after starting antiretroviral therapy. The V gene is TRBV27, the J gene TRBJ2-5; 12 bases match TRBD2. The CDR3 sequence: CASSPLAGGRETQYF. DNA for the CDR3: TGTGCCAGCAGTCCCCTAGCGGGGGGGCGGGAGACCCAGTACTTC.